This T cell receptor beta chain was recorded in a study of beta chain features in type 1 diabetes. In the study overall: Comparable age, gender and cell yields were observed in patients relative to healthy donors.

Since all of the isolated RNA was reverse transcribed, expressed TCRB transcripts were what got sequenced. The protocol was immunoSEQ multiplex PCR, while the TCRdb copy is restricted to in-frame clones and leaves out a portion. This sample has 95,000 to 110,000 clones, with 25% to 30% found just once. This clone is a singleton in its sample. Its antigen remains unknown. Populations obtained by sorting all exceeded 95% purity. Germline CDR1 GTSNPN, CDR2 SVGIG (reference sequence). The length of the CDR3 is 16 residues. V shed 2 bases and J 2 bases; nucleotides not matched to a gene: 9. Study-wide findings and caveats: TCRB CDR3s were moderately but significantly shorter in Type 1 diabetes patients in all four CD4+ subsets.

V and J are TRBV30 and TRBJ1-5, with 7 nucleotides matching TRBD1. The source is a young woman with type 1 diabetes. Sequenced material: central memory CD4+ T cells from blood. The DNA for the CDR3 is TGTGCCTGGAGTAGGGGGCGGGCCTGGGGCAATCAGCCCCAGCATTTT. Translated, it gives CAWSRGRAWGNQPQHF.